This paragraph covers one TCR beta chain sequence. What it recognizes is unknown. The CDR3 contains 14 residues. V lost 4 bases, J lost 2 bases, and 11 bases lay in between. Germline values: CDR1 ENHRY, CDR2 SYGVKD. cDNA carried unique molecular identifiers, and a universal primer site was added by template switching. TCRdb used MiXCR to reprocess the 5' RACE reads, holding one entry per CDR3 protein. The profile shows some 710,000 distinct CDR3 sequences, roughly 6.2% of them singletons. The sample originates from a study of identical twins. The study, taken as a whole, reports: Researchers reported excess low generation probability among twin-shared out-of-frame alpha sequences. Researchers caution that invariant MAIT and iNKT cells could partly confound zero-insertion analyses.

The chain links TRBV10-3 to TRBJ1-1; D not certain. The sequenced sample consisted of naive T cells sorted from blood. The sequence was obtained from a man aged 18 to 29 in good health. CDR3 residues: CAISGDGPNTEAFF. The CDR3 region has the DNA TGTGCCATCAGTGGGGATGGGCCAAACACTGAAGCTTTCTTT.